This T cell receptor beta chain comes out of a study of vaccination and CD4 T cells after COVID-19. Treatment of the sample: 10-day PBMC culture with coronavirus spike peptide pools or control peptides (ViraFEST assay). Cultured CD4+ T-cell DNA underwent Oncomine TCR Beta short-read sequencing. TCRdb fed the PCR reads into MiXCR, producing one record per CDR3 protein. The sample contains over 8,500 distinct CDR3 sequences, 65% to 70% of which appear only once. Study findings and constraints: Convalescent patients had a median roughly 87% of reactive clones appearing only post-vaccination.

As concerns this clonotype: Its specificity is not known.

From germline, CDR1 is SGHTA and CDR2 FQGTGA. The V segment lost 5 bases and the J segment 10 bases; nucleotides outside the gene matches: 10. The length of the CDR3 is 15 residues. Source: CD4+ T cells from blood, cultured in vitro, taken before SARS-CoV-2 vaccination. The TCR originated in a human donor who had recovered from COVID-19. The chain links TRBV7-3 to TRBJ2-1; 11 bases align to TRBD2. The CDR3 region has the DNA TGTGCCAGCAGCCTACTTAGCGGGAGGGCCTTCGAGCAGTTCTTC. Protein: CASSLLSGRAFEQFF.